The 9 T cell receptor beta chains in this list originate from one sample, sequenced in a study of T cells in Graves' hyperthyroidism and ophthalmopathy. Amplified TCR beta CDR3 regions derived from RNA transcripts. HTBI primers were the set used in a first-round RT-PCR of the TCR CDR3. TCRdb used MiXCR to reprocess the multiplex PCR reads, holding one entry per CDR3 protein. The sample has some 370,000 distinct CDR3 sequences, over 11% seen once. The sequencing sample was made of blood. All receptors come from a man aged 50 to 60 with Graves' ophthalmopathy.

This clonotype was seen at least ten times. The chain's CDR3 is CASSFSLDWDSYNEQFF. CDR3 nucleotide sequence: TGCGCCAGCAGCTTTTCGCTAGATTGGGACTCCTACAATGAGCAGTTCTTC. This chain uses TRBV5-1 with TRBJ2-1, with D uncertain. The V end was cut by 2 bases, the J end by 0 bases, with 15 bases between. CDR1 SGHRS and CDR2 YFSETQ come from the germline V gene. This CDR3 spans 17 amino acids.

This clonotype was detected many times. The chain combines TRBV29-1 with TRBJ2-1, with unresolved D. The V end was cut by 7 bases, the J end by 7 bases, with 14 bases between. Germline CDR1 is SQVTM and CDR2 is ANQGSEA. The CDR3 covers 12 residues. CDR3: CSGRYSLNEQFF. The CDR3 DNA sequence: TGCAGCGGCCGATACTCTTTAAATGAGCAGTTCTTC.

This clonotype showed up many times. V gene TRBV29-1 combines with J gene TRBJ2-4; 7 nucleotides match TRBD1. V lost 4 bases and J lost 0; bases outside the gene matches: 3. Germline V gene data show CDR1 as SQVTM and CDR2 as ANQGSEA. The CDR3 consists of 14 residues. The CDR3 loop is CSVGDRLAKNIQYF. The DNA for the CDR3 is TGCAGCGTTGGGGACAGATTAGCCAAAAACATTCAGTACTTC.

This clonotype was detected many times. V is TRBV20-1 and J is TRBJ1-3; D is perhaps TRBD1 (5 bases). Germline CDR1 is DFQATT and CDR2 is SNEGSKA (reference sequence). CDR3 length: 13 residues. V was trimmed by 6 bases and J by 7 bases, leaving 16 bases between them. CDR3 sequence: CSAHSGDLNTIYF. CDR3 nucleotide sequence: TGCAGTGCCCACTCGGGGGATTTGAACACCATATATTTT.

The chain employs TRBV6-1 and TRBJ1-4, with D uncertain. The CDR3 sequence is 12 residues long. Germline loops: CDR1 MNHNS, CDR2 SASEGT. The germline V and J ends were trimmed by 6 bases and 3 bases, with 5 bases remaining between them. The CDR3 reads CASRDPNEKLFF. CDR3 bases: TGTGCCAGCAGGGACCCTAATGAAAAACTGTTTTTT.

This rearrangement joins TRBV20-1 to TRBJ2-2; TRBD1 matches 7 bases. This CDR3 comprises 14 residues. J lost 2 bases, V lost 5 bases, and 5 bases had no gene match. Germline-derived CDR1 and CDR2 are DFQATT and SNEGSKA (reference sequence). The CDR3 nucleotides are TGCAGTGCTGACGACAGGGCAAACACCGGGGAGCTGTTTTTT. This gives the protein CSADDRANTGELFF.

This clonotype was detected many times. The chain joins TRBV20-1 to TRBJ1-5, with D maybe TRBD1 (5 bases). Germline CDR1 and CDR2: DFQATT and SNEGSKA (reference sequence). V lost 6 bases and J 1 base, leaving 10 bases between the germline ends. The CDR3 has 13 residues. Here the CDR3 DNA reads TGCAGTGCCACGGGACGGAGCAATCAGCCCCAGCATTTT. Translating it yields CSATGRSNQPQHF.

The chain joins TRBV29-1 to TRBJ1-5; D is possibly TRBD1 (5 bases). Germline V lookup: CDR1 SQVTM, CDR2 ANQGSEA. The CDR3 contains 17 residues. V was trimmed by 5 bases and J by 0 bases, leaving 20 bases between them. The CDR3, as DNA: TGCAGCGTTAGGTACAGGTGGGGAATATATAGCAATCAGCCCCAGCATTTT. Translating gives CSVRYRWGIYSNQPQHF.

The V gene is TRBV14, the J gene TRBJ2-5; D not certain. The CDR3 runs to 15 residues. The ends were cut back, 4 bases at V and 1 base at J, with 13 bases in the middle. Germline V gives CDR1 SGHDN, CDR2 FVKESK. CDR3 nucleotides: TGTGCCAGCAGCCGCTATGCCGAAGTCCAAGAGACCCAGTACTTC. Protein: CASSRYAEVQETQYF.